This T cell receptor (beta chain) is from a study of T cell responses to AZD1222 COVID-19 vaccine. The assay was immunoSEQ multiplex PCR, and TCRdb's table has in-frame clones only and misses some. The profile covers 150,000 or so clones, with roughly 90% appearing a single time and approximately 1.3% taken by the ten largest. CDR3 length: 14 residues. V shed 3 bases and J 6 bases; nucleotides not matched to a gene: 6. The germline gives CDR1 SGHRS, CDR2 YFSETQ. The chain combines TRBV5-1 with TRBJ1-2; 9 positions agree with TRBD1. The source of this sequence is an adult who received the AZD1222 COVID-19 vaccine. Sequences were derived from peripheral blood, sampled 28 days after the second AZD1222 dose. The CDR3 DNA reads TGCGCCAGCAGCTCTGGGACAGGGTTGGATGGCTACACCTTC. Its protein is CASSSGTGLDGYTF.